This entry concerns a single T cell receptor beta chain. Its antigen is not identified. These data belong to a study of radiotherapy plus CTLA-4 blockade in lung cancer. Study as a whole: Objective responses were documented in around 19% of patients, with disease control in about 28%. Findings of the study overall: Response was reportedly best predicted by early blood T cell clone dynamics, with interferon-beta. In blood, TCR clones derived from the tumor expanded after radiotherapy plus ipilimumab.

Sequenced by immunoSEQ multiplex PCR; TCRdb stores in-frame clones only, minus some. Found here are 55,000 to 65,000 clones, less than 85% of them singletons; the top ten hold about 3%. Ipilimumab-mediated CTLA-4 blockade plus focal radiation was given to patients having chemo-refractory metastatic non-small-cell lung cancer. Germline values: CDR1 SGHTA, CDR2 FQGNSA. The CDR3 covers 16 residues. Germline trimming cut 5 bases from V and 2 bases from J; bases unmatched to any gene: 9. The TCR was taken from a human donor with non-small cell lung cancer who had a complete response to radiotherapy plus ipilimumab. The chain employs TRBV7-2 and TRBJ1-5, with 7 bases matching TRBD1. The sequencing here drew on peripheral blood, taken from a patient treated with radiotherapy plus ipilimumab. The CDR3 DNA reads TGTGCCAGCAGCATAACAGGGGTAAATGGCAATCAGCCCCAGCATTTT. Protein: CASSITGVNGNQPQHF.